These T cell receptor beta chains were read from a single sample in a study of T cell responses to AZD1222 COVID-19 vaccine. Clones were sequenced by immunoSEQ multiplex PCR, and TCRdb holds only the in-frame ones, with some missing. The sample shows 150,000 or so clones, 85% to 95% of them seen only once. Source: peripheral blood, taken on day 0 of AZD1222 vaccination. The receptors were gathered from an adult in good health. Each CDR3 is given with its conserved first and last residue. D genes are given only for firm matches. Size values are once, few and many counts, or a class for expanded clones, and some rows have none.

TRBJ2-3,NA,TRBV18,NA,TGTGCCAGCTCACGACAGAGCACAGATACGCAGTATTTT,CASSRQSTDTQYF
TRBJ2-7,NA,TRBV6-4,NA,TGTGCCAGCACCCTTGGAAAGAACGAGCAGTACTTC,CASTLGKNEQYF
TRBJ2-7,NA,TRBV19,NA,TGTGCCAGCCTCCGGGGCTTGAGCTCCTACGAGCAGTACTTC,CASLRGLSSYEQYF
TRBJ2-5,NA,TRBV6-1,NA,TGTGCCAGCAGTGCCGGCCCCCGGGGGGCCCAAGAGACCCAGTACTTC,CASSAGPRGAQETQYF
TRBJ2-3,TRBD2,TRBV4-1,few,TGCGCCAGCAGCCAAGAGTCTAGCGGGAGAGGAGATACGCAGTATTTT,CASSQESSGRGDTQYF
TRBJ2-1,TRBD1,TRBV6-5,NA,TGTGCCAGCAAGCAGGGGGCTAGCGCTTACAATGAGCAGTTCTTC,CASKQGASAYNEQFF
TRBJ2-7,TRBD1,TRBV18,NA,TGTGCCAGCTCAGCTCGGGACAGCTCCTACGAGCAGTACTTC,CASSARDSSYEQYF
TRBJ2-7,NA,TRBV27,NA,TGTGCCAGCAGTCGTGAGCAGTACTTC,CASSREQYF
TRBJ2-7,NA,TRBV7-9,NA,TGTGCCAGCAGCTCGGACACCTACGAGCAGTACTTC,CASSSDTYEQYF
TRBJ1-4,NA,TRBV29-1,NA,TGCAGCGTTGAATCTCGACATAGTAATGAAAAACTGTTTTTT,CSVESRHSNEKLFF
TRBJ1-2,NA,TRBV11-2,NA,TGTGCCAGCAGCTTAGCGGGGGACTATGGCTACACCTTC,CASSLAGDYGYTF
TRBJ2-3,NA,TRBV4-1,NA,TGCGCCAGCAGCCTACTTGGAAGCGGAAGCCCCACAGATACGCAGTATTTT,CASSLLGSGSPTDTQYF
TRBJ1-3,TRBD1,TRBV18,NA,TGTGCCAGCTCATCTCTGGGACAGGGTTCACACACCATATATTTT,CASSSLGQGSHTIYF
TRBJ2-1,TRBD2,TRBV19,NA,TGTGCCAGTAGTATAGATCTAACTAGCGGGAGTTTCTATGAGCAGTTCTTC,CASSIDLTSGSFYEQFF
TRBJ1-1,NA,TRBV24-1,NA,TGTGCCACCAGTGTAACAGGCGACATGAACACTGAAGCTTTCTTT,CATSVTGDMNTEAFF
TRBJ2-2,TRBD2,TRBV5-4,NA,TGTGCCAGCAGCTTGGGTAGCGGGAGTACCGGGGAGCTGTTTTTT,CASSLGSGSTGELFF
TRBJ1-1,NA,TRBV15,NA,TGTGCCACCAGCAGAGATCTGGGAGTTGTCGACACTGAAGCTTTCTTT,CATSRDLGVVDTEAFF
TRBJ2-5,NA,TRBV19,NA,TGTGCCAGTAGTATGGTGGTAGGAGAGACCCAGTACTTC,CASSMVVGETQYF
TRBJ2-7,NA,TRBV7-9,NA,TGTGCCAGCAGCCCACAGGGCCACGAGCAGTACTTC,CASSPQGHEQYF
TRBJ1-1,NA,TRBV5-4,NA,TGTGCCAGCAGCTTGGAGCCCCAGGCGGGGAGGACTGAAGCTTTCTTT,CASSLEPQAGRTEAFF
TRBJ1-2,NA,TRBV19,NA,TGTGCCAGTAGTTGGGGAGAAGGGAACTATGGCTACACCTTC,CASSWGEGNYGYTF
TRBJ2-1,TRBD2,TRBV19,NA,TGTGCCAGCCGCCTTAGCGGGATATTAAGCAATGAGCAGTTCTTC,CASRLSGILSNEQFF
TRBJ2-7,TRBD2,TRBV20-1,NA,TGCAGTGCTAGTCGGGGGGTTCTATACGAGCAGTACTTC,CSASRGVLYEQYF
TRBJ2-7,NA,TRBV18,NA,TGTGCCAGCTCACCAGGGGACATCAACTACGAGCAGTACTTC,CASSPGDINYEQYF
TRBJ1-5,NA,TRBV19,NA,TGTGCCAGTAGTCTAATAACAGGAGGCAATCAGCCCCAGCATTTT,CASSLITGGNQPQHF
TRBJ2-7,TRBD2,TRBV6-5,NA,TGTGCCAGCAGTTTTGGCGGGAGCTCCTACGAGCAGTACTTC,CASSFGGSSYEQYF
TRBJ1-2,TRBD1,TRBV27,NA,TGTGCCAGCAGTTTCAGGACAGGGATTAACTATGGCTACACCTTC,CASSFRTGINYGYTF